This T cell receptor beta chain was obtained from a study of CD8 T cells in ankylosing spondylitis. V was clipped by 4 bases and J by 3 bases; unmatched bases: 9. This CDR3 has 14 amino acids. CDR1 and CDR2 (germline): DFQATT, SNEGSKA (reference sequence). This clonotype was recorded at least ten times. One entry per CDR3 protein, called by TCRdb with MiXCR from the 5' RACE reads. Altogether a few hundred thousand distinct CDR3 sequences are present, roughly 20% being singletons, with the ten largest covering roughly 4%. The TCR sequence derives from a female donor with ankylosing spondylitis or in good health (not recorded which). The chain couples TRBV20-1 to TRBJ2-7; 7 bases are a match to TRBD2. Source material: blood, either unsorted or a sorted T cell fraction (not recorded which). CDR3 region: CSATSGKGGYEQYF. In nucleotides, the CDR3 is TGCAGTGCTACGAGCGGGAAGGGTGGCTACGAGCAGTACTTC.